These T cell receptor delta chains were read from a single sample in a study of Vδ1+ human thymocytes. TCRdb fed the multiplex PCR reads to CATT. The sample records tens of thousands of delta-chain clones, approximately 15% being singletons. Sequencing input: Vdelta1+ gamma-delta thymocytes from the thymus. These receptors originate from a girl under three years old who had congenital heart surgery. The CDR3 runs from the conserved cysteine through the conserved F or W. D genes are given only for firm matches. A row's size may be missing; if present it is once, few, many or a size class.

clone size | D gene | J gene | V gene | CDR3 protein | CDR3 DNA
- | - | TRDJ1 | TRDV1 | CALGELPGIYTDKLIF | TGTGCTCTTGGGGAACTACCCGGGATATACACCGATAAACTCATCTTT
- | TRDD3 | TRDJ1 | TRDV1 | CALGDPFQRWGINTDKLIF | TGTGCTCTTGGGGATCCCTTTCAACGCTGGGGGATAAACACCGATAAACTCATCTTT
- | TRDD3 | TRDJ1 | TRDV1 | CALGEGPARTGGYAVNTDKLIF | TGTGCTCTTGGGGAAGGGCCCGCCAGGACTGGGGGATACGCGGTGAACACCGATAAACTCATCTTT
- | - | TRDJ1 | TRDV1 | CALGELHHSLGDTDKLIF | TGTGCTCTTGGGGAACTTCATCATTCACTGGGCGACACCGATAAACTCATCTTT
few | TRDD3 | TRDJ1 | TRDV1 | CALGELSLYWGSELTDKLIF | TGTGCTCTTGGGGAACTATCTCTGTACTGGGGATCGGAGCTCACCGATAAACTCATCTTT
- | - | TRDJ1 | TRDV1 | CALGENGPAPKLIF | TGTGCTCTTGGGGAAAACGGTCCTGCCCCGAAACTCATCTTT
- | - | TRDJ1 | TRDV1 | CALGEREGLSPIQSDKLIF | TGTGCTCTTGGGGAACGAGAGGGGCTTTCCCCCATACAGTCTGATAAACTCATCTTT
- | TRDD3 | TRDJ1 | TRDV1 | CALGGYDWGTHTDKLIF | TGTGCTCTTGGGGGCTACGACTGGGGGACACACACCGATAAACTCATCTTT
- | TRDD3 | TRDJ1 | TRAV29/DV5 | CAASAFSDRHWGIWDKYTDKLIF | TGTGCAGCAAGCGCTTTTTCTGATAGGCACTGGGGGATATGGGATAAGTACACCGATAAACTCATCTTT
- | - | TRDJ1 | TRDV1 | CALGGEVLFRRYPDKLIF | TGTGCTCTTGGGGGCGAAGTCCTTTTTAGGCGATATCCCGATAAACTCATCTTT
- | TRDD3 | TRDJ1 | TRDV1 | CALGELRGDKRYTDKLIF | TGTGCTCTTGGGGAACTCCGGGGGGATAAGCGGTACACCGATAAACTCATCTTT
- | TRDD2 | TRDJ1 | TRDV1 | CALGEPHLFLLSAVGPTDKLIF | TGTGCTCTTGGGGAACCCCACCTTTTCCTACTCTCCGCTGTCGGGCCCACCGATAAACTCATCTTT
few | - | TRDJ2 | TRDV1 | CALGVPKIEGSSRTAQLFF | TGTGCTCTTGGGGTTCCGAAAATTGAAGGAAGCTCTCGGACAGCACAACTCTTCTTT
few | - | TRDJ1 | TRDV1 | CALGAFGVRGGTDKLIF | TGTGCTCTTGGGGCCTTCGGGGTACGAGGAGGCACCGATAAACTCATCTTT
once | - | TRDJ1 | TRDV1 | CALGGAVPSSADKLIF | TGTGCTCTTGGGGGAGCGGTGCCGAGTTCTGCCGATAAACTCATCTTT
- | TRDD3 | TRDJ1 | TRDV1 | CALGEGGLPDFTGGSDTDKLIF | TGTGCTCTTGGGGAGGGCGGCCTTCCCGACTTTACTGGGGGATCGGACACCGATAAACTCATCTTT
- | - | TRDJ1 | TRDV1 | CALGELRCLYTDKLIF | TGTGCTCTTGGGGAACTAAGGTGTCTCTACACCGATAAACTCATCTTT
- | TRDD2 | TRDJ1 | TRDV1 | CALGVPTFLKNDKLIF | TGTGCTCTTGGGGTACCAACCTTCCTAAAGAACGATAAACTCATCTTT
few | - | TRDJ1 | TRDV1 | CALGESIEAFHHSGVVGLIF | TGTGCTCTTGGGGAATCAATTGAAGCCTTCCACCACTCTGGGGTGGTTGGACTCATCTTT
few | TRDD3 | TRDJ1 | TRDV1 | CALGVAPRPLTGGPPRKQTDELIF | TGTGCTCTTGGGGTCGCCCCTAGACCTCTCACTGGGGGACCCCCGCGGAAACAGACCGATGAACTCATCTTT
few | TRDD3 | TRDJ1 | TRDV1 | CALGVITGGYVHTDKLIF | TGTGCTCTTGGGGTAATTACTGGGGGATACGTCCACACCGATAAACTCATCTTT
- | TRDD3 | TRDJ1 | TRDV1 | CALGELGGVLVLGDTEYTDKLIF | TGTGCTCTTGGGGAACTTGGAGGGGTTCTCGTACTGGGGGATACGGAGTACACCGATAAACTCATCTTT
- | TRDD3 | TRDJ1 | TRDV1 | CALGGGLILGGYVGGTDKLIF | TGTGCTCTTGGGGGAGGGCTGATCCTTGGGGGATACGTGGGCGGCACCGATAAACTCATCTTT
- | TRDD3 | TRDJ1 | TRDV1 | CALGTPFVGGQYTDKLIF | TGTGCTCTTGGGACCCCCTTTGTTGGGGGACAGTACACCGATAAACTCATCTTT
- | TRDD3 | TRDJ1 | TRDV1 | CALGETFLRHTGGPSDKLIF | TGTGCTCTTGGGGAGACTTTCCTAAGGCATACTGGGGGTCCCTCCGATAAACTCATCTTT
- | TRDD3 | TRDJ1 | TRDV1 | CALGELVPTRGISTYTDKLIF | TGTGCTCTTGGGGAACTAGTCCCTACTCGGGGGATATCGACGTACACCGATAAACTCATCTTT
- | TRDD3 | TRDJ1 | TRDV1 | CALGEQEVPILRTGGYLYTDKLIF | TGTGCTCTTGGGGAACAGGAGGTGCCTATCCTTCGTACTGGGGGATACTTGTACACCGATAAACTCATCTTT
few | TRDD3 | TRDJ1 | TRDV1 | CALGMGSLSTWILGERRSDKLIF | TGTGCTCTTGGGATGGGTTCCCTATCAACGTGGATTTTGGGGGAGAGGAGGAGCGATAAACTCATCTTT
- | TRDD3 | TRDJ1 | TRDV1 | CALGQSAVQRTGGRSTDKLIF | TGTGCTCTTGGACAGAGCGCCGTCCAACGTACTGGGGGGAGAAGCACCGATAAACTCATCTTT
- | TRDD3 | TRDJ1 | TRDV1 | CALGELVSPPVYWGTNTDKLIF | TGTGCTCTTGGGGAACTAGTCTCTCCTCCAGTCTACTGGGGGACCAACACCGATAAACTCATCTTT
few | - | TRDJ1 | TRDV1 | CALGAPAFFYGLDPPGTDKLIF | TGTGCTCTTGGGGCCCCGGCCTTCTTTTACGGTCTTGACCCTCCCGGCACCGATAAACTCATCTTT
- | TRDD3 | TRDJ1 | TRDV1 | CALGEQSQYWGMTDPIDKLIF | TGTGCTCTTGGGGAACAGTCCCAGTACTGGGGGATGACCGACCCCATCGATAAACTCATCTTT
- | TRDD3 | TRDJ1 | TRDV1 | CALGELAGGWVYTDKLIF | TGTGCTCTTGGGGAACTCGCTGGGGGTTGGGTCTACACCGATAAACTCATCTTT